Listed here are 7 T cell receptor beta chains from one sample, sequenced in a study of blood T cell repertoires in COVID-19. Clones were read by immunoSEQ multiplex PCR, and TCRdb kept only the in-frame ones, dropping some. The table records some 70,000 clones, approximately 79% of them present only once. The sequenced material came from peripheral blood. The receptor set was obtained from a woman in her fifties or sixties with acute or convalescent COVID-19.

This chain uses TRBV4-2 with TRBJ2-7; tentatively, D is TRBD2 (7 bases). V was shortened by 5 bases and J by 3 bases, with 14 bases between the two germline ends. CDR1 is LGHNA, CDR2 YNFKEQ, per germline. CDR3 length: 14 amino acids. The CDR3 is CASSGGGEGYEQYF. For the CDR3, the DNA is TGTGCCAGCAGCGGAGGGGGGGAGGGCTACGAGCAGTACTTC.

The sample holds a few counts of this clone. The J gene is TRBJ1-3, the V gene TRBV14; 9 nucleotides agree with TRBD1. The V segment lost 4 bases and the J segment 3 bases; nucleotides outside the gene matches: 4. Germline values: CDR1 SGHDN, CDR2 FVKESK. The CDR3 is made up of 15 amino acids. CDR3: CASSPGTGHGNTIYF. CDR3 sequence (DNA): TGTGCCAGCAGCCCCGGGACAGGGCATGGAAACACCATATATTTT.

This clone has only one observation. This rearrangement joins TRBV18 to TRBJ2-7; 7 bases are a match to TRBD1. CDR3 length: 14 amino acids. Per germline, CDR1 KGHSH and CDR2 LQKENI. The ends lost 2 bases at V and 9 bases at J; junction bases unmatched: 10. CDR3 loop: CASSPATGTPGQYF. The CDR3, as DNA: TGTGCCAGCTCACCAGCGACAGGGACACCCGGGCAGTACTTC.

The CDR3 DNA sequence: TGTGCCAGCAGTTTGGCAGGGGGCATCTATGGCTACACCTTC. This encodes CASSLAGGIYGYTF. V is TRBV28 and J is TRBJ1-2; 8 bases map to TRBD1. The CDR3 consists of 14 residues. In germline, CDR1 is MDHEN, CDR2 SYDVKM. The J segment lost 4 bases and the V segment lost 3 bases, leaving 4 bases of the junction unmatched.

Comments on this clone: A much larger clone sits a single nucleotide away, making a read error possible. Within the sample, other DNA sequences also encode this same CDR3. V and J are TRBV18 and TRBJ2-3, with no clear D. Germline V gene data show CDR1 as KGHSH and CDR2 as LQKENI. The CDR3 runs 14 residues. Trimming left V 0 bases short and J 0 bases short, with 4 bases between. CDR3 sequence reads: CASSPPTSTDTQYF. The CDR3 DNA is TGTGCCAGCTCACCACCCACTAGCACAGATACGCAGTATTTT. Full variable domain (outside the CDR3, taken from reference TRBV18 and TRBJ2-3): NAGVMQNPRHLVRRRGQEARLRCSPMKGHSHVYWYRQLPEEGLKFMVYLQKENIIDESGMPKERFSAEFPKEGPSILRIQQVVRGDSAAYFCASSPPTSTDTQYFGPGTRLTVL.

The chain employs TRBV9 and TRBJ2-1; 9 bases match TRBD2. CDR1 SGDLS and CDR2 YYNGEE come from the germline V gene. The V segment lost 2 bases and the J segment 8 bases; nucleotides outside the gene matches: 8. The CDR3 runs to 15 residues. The CDR3 DNA is TGTGCCAGCAGCGTGGTTAGCGGGAGCAGCGATGAGCAGTTCTTC. Translated, it gives CASSVVSGSSDEQFF.

The chain is built from TRBV10-1 and TRBJ1-1, with a weak D call TRBD1 (5 bases). The CDR3 totals 15 residues. V shed 6 bases and J shed 3 bases, with 17 bases lying between them. CDR1 and CDR2 (germline): WNHNN, SYGVQD (reference sequence). CDR3 sequence reads: CASSCPGGVDTEAFF. The CDR3 DNA is TGCGCCAGCAGCTGTCCTGGAGGGGTGGACACTGAAGCTTTCTTT.